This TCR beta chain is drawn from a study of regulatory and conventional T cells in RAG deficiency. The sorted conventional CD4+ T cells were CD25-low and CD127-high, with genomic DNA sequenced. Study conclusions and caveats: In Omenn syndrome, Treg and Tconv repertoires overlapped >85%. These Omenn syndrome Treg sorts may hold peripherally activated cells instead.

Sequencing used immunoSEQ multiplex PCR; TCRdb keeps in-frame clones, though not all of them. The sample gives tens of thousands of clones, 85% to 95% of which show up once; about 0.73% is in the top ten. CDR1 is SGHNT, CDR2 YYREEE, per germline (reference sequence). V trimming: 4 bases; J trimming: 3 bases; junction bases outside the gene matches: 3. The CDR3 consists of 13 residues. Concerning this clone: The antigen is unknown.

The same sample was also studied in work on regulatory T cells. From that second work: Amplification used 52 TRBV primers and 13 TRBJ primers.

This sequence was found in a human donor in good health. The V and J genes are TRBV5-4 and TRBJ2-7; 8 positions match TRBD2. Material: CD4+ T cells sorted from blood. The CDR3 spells CASSVTSGYEQYF. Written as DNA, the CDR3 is TGTGCCAGCAGCGTTACTAGCGGCTACGAGCAGTACTTC.